This record looks at one TCR beta chain sequence and its context. Its specificity is not known. CDR3 and TCR beta VDJ profiling relied on genomic DNA as the template. TCRdb reanalysed the reads using MiXCR and keeps one entry per CDR3 protein. The profile shows about 160,000 distinct CDR3 sequences, around 48% of them singletons. The data were taken from a study of CD8+CD57+ T cells in acquired aplastic anemia. Study outcomes and limitations: Patients and controls shared roughly 30 CD8+ CDR3 sequences, which appeared highly expressed in patients and within their immunodominant clones.

CDR3 size: 15 residues. Germline V gives CDR1 LGHNA, CDR2 YSLEER. J was trimmed by 5 bases and V by 4 bases; bases with no gene match: 8. Sequencing was done on patients that had shown CD8+CD57+ cell expansion by flow cytometry. Blood samples were obtained from patients who had received no prior therapy. Sequences were obtained from sorted CD4+, CD8+, or CD8+CD57+ T cells (not recorded which) from PBMCs. This TCR was sampled from a human donor with aplastic anemia. This rearrangement joins TRBV4-3 to TRBJ2-1, with 7 nucleotides matching TRBD1. The CDR3 sequence: CASSPTGTANNEQFF. CDR3 sequence (DNA): TGCGCCAGCAGCCCCACCGGGACAGCAAACAATGAGCAGTTCTTC.